The 9 T cell receptor beta chains below come from one sample, sequenced in a study of patients and donors after allogeneic stem cell transplantation. MiXCR, run by TCRdb on the RT-PCR reads, gives a single entry per CDR3 protein. The sample has roughly 150,000 distinct CDR3 sequences, approximately 22% seen once. Input material: blood, either unsorted or a sorted T cell fraction (not recorded which). The receptors here all came from a human donor who was either an allogeneic HSCT recipient or a stem cell or donor lymphocyte infusion donor (not recorded which). It is not recorded whose cells these are; they may come from a transplant donor.

This clonotype was recorded a few times. The V call is TRBV19, the J call TRBJ1-5, with D unclear. Germline assignment: CDR1 LNHDA and CDR2 SQIVND (reference sequence). The CDR3 is made up of 13 amino acids. Trimming left V 4 bases short and J 8 bases short, with 12 bases between. The CDR3 spells CASSKSGVEPQHF. CDR3 nucleotide sequence: TGTGCCAGTAGTAAGTCGGGCGTAGAGCCCCAGCATTTT.

This clonotype came up a few times. The chain employs TRBV6-6 and TRBJ2-5; weak D call: TRBD1 (5 bases). Germline CDR1 and CDR2: MNHNY and SVGAGI (reference sequence). The CDR3 covers 14 residues. Trimming left V 2 bases short and J 3 bases short, with 10 bases between. Here the CDR3 DNA reads TGTGCCAGCAGTTACACGCAGGGCAAAGAGACCCAGTACTTC. It translates to CASSYTQGKETQYF.

This clonotype was seen more than once but under ten times. The V gene is TRBV3-1, the J gene TRBJ1-1, with D unclear. Germline lookup yields CDR1 LGHDT and CDR2 YNNKEL (reference sequence). The CDR3 runs 12 residues. Trimming removed 3 bases at V and 2 bases at J, with 4 bases between. The CDR3 DNA sequence: TGTGCCAGCAGCCATGTAAACACTGAAGCTTTCTTT. This codes for CASSHVNTEAFF.

This clonotype was seen only a few times. V and J are TRBV12-3 or TRBV12-4 and TRBJ1-1, with 7 bases matching TRBD1. With 3 bases clipped from V and 5 bases from J, the junction kept 12 bases outside the gene matches. CDR3 size: 16 residues. CDR3 loop: CASSFNSRQGRTEAFF. CDR3 nucleotides: TGTGCCAGCAGTTTTAATTCTAGACAGGGTCGTACTGAAGCTTTCTTT.

The chain recombines TRBV6-5 with TRBJ2-3; either TRBD1 or TRBD2 may supply D (5 bases each). The CDR3 is 18 amino acids. Germline CDR1 reads MNHEY; CDR2 reads SVGAGI. Trimming pared 2 bases from V and 0 bases from J, leaving 18 bases between. The CDR3 nucleotides are TGTGCCAGCAGTTACAGTCCGGGACGTGGATATAGCACAGATACGCAGTATTTT. Translating gives CASSYSPGRGYSTDTQYF.

This clonotype has just a few counts. This chain joins TRBV29-1 and TRBJ2-1; TRBD2 matches 14 bases. This CDR3 spans 14 amino acids. Looked up from germline, CDR1 is SQVTM and CDR2 is ANQGSEA. V was pared by 3 bases and J by 8 bases, with 3 bases of the junction left unmatched. This CDR3 is CSVDRLAGGYEQFF. The CDR3 region has the DNA TGCAGCGTTGACCGACTAGCGGGGGGGTATGAGCAGTTCTTC.

V and J are TRBV4-2 and TRBJ2-2; TRBD1 might be the D (6 bases). V lost 2 bases and J 2 bases, leaving 12 bases between the germline ends. The CDR3 contains 16 residues. The germline CDR1 and CDR2 sequences are LGHNA and YNFKEQ. The CDR3: CASSQNMGQNTGELFF. The CDR3 DNA sequence: TGTGCCAGCAGCCAAAACATGGGACAAAACACCGGGGAGCTGTTTTTT.

The rearrangement uses TRBV20-1 and TRBJ1-2; D gene unclear. The germline V gene encodes CDR1 DFQATT and CDR2 SNEGSKA (reference sequence). This CDR3 has 13 residues. V shed 3 bases and J shed 2 bases, with 10 bases lying between them. CDR3 DNA sequence: TGCAGTGCTAGCCCGAAAGAAAACTATGGCTACACCTTC. Amino acid sequence: CSASPKENYGYTF.

This clonotype was seen only a few times. The V call is TRBV28, the J call TRBJ1-2; D ambiguous. Looked up from germline, CDR1 is MDHEN and CDR2 is SYDVKM. V lost 2 bases and J 4 bases, leaving 17 bases between the germline ends. The CDR3 has 16 residues. The chain's CDR3 is CASSLPTNWEVYGYTF. The CDR3 DNA follows: TGTGCCAGCAGTTTACCCACGAACTGGGAAGTCTATGGCTACACCTTC.